These T cell receptor beta chains were read from a single sample in a study of blood T cell repertoires in COVID-19. The protocol was immunoSEQ multiplex PCR, while the TCRdb copy is restricted to in-frame clones and leaves out a portion. The sample records some 160,000 clones, around 80% being singletons. Input material: peripheral blood. Every receptor here comes from a man aged 65 to 85 with active or convalescent COVID-19. Both conserved end residues are part of each CDR3. The D gene is left open where the match is weak. Clone size appears in some rows only: once, few, many, or a class for an expanded clone.

v_gene	abundance	d_gene	j_gene	CDR3nt	CDR3aa
TRBV7-2	.	.	TRBJ1-2	TGTGCCAGCAGCTTACCCGGGGCAGGGAGGCACTATGGCTACACCTTC	CASSLPGAGRHYGYTF
TRBV6-5	few	TRBD1	TRBJ2-7	TGTGCCCATAAACAGGGGGAAATAAGTTACGAGCAGTACTTC	CAHKQGEISYEQYF
TRBV9	.	.	TRBJ2-7	TGTGCCAGCAGCGTAGGGCAGGCAGGCGAGCAGTACTTC	CASSVGQAGEQYF
TRBV4-1	once	.	TRBJ1-4	TGCGCCAGCAGCCTGGGGGGGGCGGGTGAAAAACTGTTTTTT	CASSLGGAGEKLFF
TRBV9	.	.	TRBJ2-5	TGTGCCAGCAGCGGAAGTTCGGCGGGGCGGGGCCAAGAGACCCAGTACTTC	CASSGSSAGRGQETQYF
TRBV28	.	.	TRBJ2-3	TGTGCCAGCGGGCGGGTGGCAGAAGGGAATACGCAGTATTTT	CASGRVAEGNTQYF
TRBV11-2	.	TRBD2	TRBJ2-7	TGTGCCAGCAGCTATGTAGCGGGGCGGTACTCCTACGAGCAGTACTTC	CASSYVAGRYSYEQYF
TRBV4-3	few	.	TRBJ2-3	TGCGCCAGCAGCCGTGCCTTAGGGAGCAGTGGTGCAGATACGCAGTATTTT	CASSRALGSSGADTQYF
TRBV9	.	.	TRBJ1-6	TGTGCCAGCAGCGTAGCGGGGGGGGATAATTCACCCCTCCACTTT	CASSVAGGDNSPLHF
TRBV20-1	.	.	TRBJ1-2	TGCAGTGCTAGTAATGACAGGCCTGGCTACACCTTC	CSASNDRPGYTF
TRBV5-4	.	TRBD1	TRBJ2-3	TGTGCCAGCAGCCCAGGCCGGGACAGAGATACAGATACGCAGTATTTT	CASSPGRDRDTDTQYF
TRBV19	.	.	TRBJ1-1	TGTGCCAGTAGTTCCCGGACAGCTGAAGCTTTCTTT	CASSSRTAEAFF
TRBV9	.	TRBD2	TRBJ2-3	TGTGCCAGCAGCGTCAGCCCGGGAGGTGGGGATACGCAGTATTTT	CASSVSPGGGDTQYF
TRBV19	.	.	TRBJ1-2	TGTGCCAGCCATGGGTTGCGGCAAATCGACTATGGCTACACCTTC	CASHGLRQIDYGYTF
TRBV30	.	.	TRBJ1-4	TGTGCCTGGAGGGCACAGCCTAATGAAAAACTGTTTTTT	CAWRAQPNEKLFF
TRBV11-2	.	TRBD1	TRBJ1-4	TGTGCCAGCAGTCCATCCCCGGGACAGGGGTACGAAAAACTGTTTTTT	CASSPSPGQGYEKLFF
TRBV30	.	.	TRBJ1-6	TGTGCCTGGAGTCGCACAGACTATAATTCACCCCTCCACTTT	CAWSRTDYNSPLHF
TRBV30	.	TRBD2	TRBJ2-2	TGTGCCTGGAGTGGACTAGCGGTGAACACCGGGGAGCTGTTTTTT	CAWSGLAVNTGELFF
TRBV3-1/TRBV3-2	once	.	TRBJ2-2	TGTGCCAGCAGCCAACTAGGCGGCACCGGGGAGCTGTTTTTT	CASSQLGGTGELFF
TRBV19	.	.	TRBJ2-2	TGTGCCAGTAGTATAAATGGCAGGGATTACACCGGGGAGCTGTTTTTT	CASSINGRDYTGELFF
TRBV6-2/TRBV6-3	.	.	TRBJ1-5	TGTGCCAGCAGCTCGGGCGCGGGGGCTTTAATCCATCAGCCCCAGCATTTT	CASSSGAGALIHQPQHF